These 29 T cell receptor beta chains share one sample of origin, sequenced in a study of T cell responses to AZD1222 COVID-19 vaccine. The table came from immunoSEQ multiplex PCR; TCRdb's copy has only in-frame clones and leaves some out. The table includes about 97,000 clones, just over 90% detected once. Sequenced here: peripheral blood, sampled on day 0 of AZD1222 vaccination. These receptors originate from an adult in good health.

The sample holds one count of this clone. V gene TRBV10-3 combines with J gene TRBJ1-1; D gene uncertain. Germline V gives CDR1 ENHRY, CDR2 SYGVKD. The CDR3 is 12 amino acids. V lost 0 bases and J lost 11, with 10 bases in between. The CDR3 is CAISESVTRAFF. The CDR3 nucleotides read TGTGCCATCAGTGAGTCCGTAACCAGGGCTTTCTTT.

This rearrangement joins TRBV10-3 to TRBJ1-1, with D perhaps TRBD1 (5 bases). This CDR3 is built from 16 residues. The ends were cut back, 4 bases at V and 1 base at J, with 16 bases in the middle. Germline values: CDR1 ENHRY, CDR2 SYGVKD. The CDR3 bases are TGTGCCATCAGTGGATCAGGGATAACAAAGAACACTGAAGCTTTCTTT. Its protein is CAISGSGITKNTEAFF.

The rearrangement links TRBV5-5 to TRBJ1-2; TRBD1 aligns across 7 bases. Germline CDR1 SGHKS, CDR2 YYEKEE (reference sequence). V was pared by 0 bases and J by 2 bases, with 4 bases of the junction left unmatched. This CDR3 comprises 15 residues. CDR3 in amino acids: CASSLGGQLNYGYTF. The CDR3 nucleotides are TGTGCCAGCAGCTTGGGGGGACAGCTGAACTATGGCTACACCTTC.

The chain is built from TRBV24-1 and TRBJ2-1, with D perhaps matching TRBD1 (6 bases). The ends were cut back, 2 bases at V and 4 bases at J, with 8 bases in the middle. CDR1 and CDR2 (germline): KGHDR, SFDVKD. This CDR3 region has 14 residues. The CDR3 sequence: CATSDSGQYNEQFF. The CDR3 nucleotides read TGTGCCACCAGTGATTCCGGACAGTACAATGAGCAGTTCTTC.

The table lists this clone with a count of one. The rearrangement joins TRBV5-4 to TRBJ2-7; 8 bases are shared with TRBD2. The CDR3 runs to 14 residues. Per germline, CDR1 SGHNT and CDR2 YYREEE (reference sequence). V dropped 3 bases and J dropped 6; count of bases not matched to a gene: 8. The CDR3 bases are TGTGCCAGCAGCTCCGGACGGGGGGGAGTCGAGCAGTACTTC. The encoded protein is CASSSGRGGVEQYF.

The sample holds one count of this clone. This chain joins TRBV5-4 and TRBJ2-7; 9 nucleotides match TRBD1. Germline loops: CDR1 SGHNT, CDR2 YYREEE (reference sequence). With 3 bases clipped from V and 1 base from J, the junction kept 5 bases outside the gene matches. This CDR3 contains 15 residues. The CDR3 coding sequence is TGTGCCAGCAGCTCCTGGGACAGGGAATCCTACGAGCAGTACTTC. It yields the protein CASSSWDRESYEQYF. The full variable domain, completed using reference TRBV5-4 and TRBJ2-7, is ETGVTQSPTHLIKTRGQQVTLRCSSQSGHNTVSWYQQALGQGPQFIFQYYREEENGRGNFPPRFSGLQFPNYSSELNVNALELDDSALYLCASSSWDRESYEQYFGPGTRLTVT.

The chain is built from TRBV2 and TRBJ1-6; D not certain. The germline V and J ends were trimmed by 4 bases and 8 bases, with 12 bases remaining between them. CDR1 is SNHLY and CDR2 is FYNNEI in the germline V gene. The length of the CDR3 is 14 residues. The CDR3 DNA follows: TGTGCCAGCAGTGGTTATACGAGAGATTCACCCCTCCACTTT. Residues: CASSGYTRDSPLHF.

The chain is built from TRBV11-2 and TRBJ2-1; D possibly matches TRBD1 or TRBD2 (5 bases each). The CDR3 consists of 17 residues. V lost 1 base and J lost 1, with 14 bases in between. CDR1 and CDR2 from the germline V gene are SGHAT and FQNNGV. The CDR3 region is CASSLVFRGRSYNEQFF. Here the CDR3 DNA reads TGTGCCAGCAGCTTAGTTTTCCGGGGCAGGTCCTACAATGAGCAGTTCTTC.

Only one count was recorded for this clone. The J gene is TRBJ2-2, the V gene TRBV7-2; TRBD2 matches at 8 bases. V shed 4 bases, J shed 4 bases, and the junction held 8 bases outside the gene matches. Germline V gene data show CDR1 as SGHTA and CDR2 as FQGNSA. The CDR3 contains 16 residues. The CDR3 DNA reads as TGTGCCAGCAGCTCGAATAGCGGGGAAGGCACCGGGGAGCTGTTTTTT. Translation: CASSSNSGEGTGELFF.

In DNA, the CDR3 is TGCGCCAGCAGCCTAGGGACCTTCTCTAGCAATCAGCCCCAGCATTTT. Translated, it gives CASSLGTFSSNQPQHF. The chain carries TRBV4-1 and TRBJ1-5; D might be TRBD1 (5 bases). CDR3 length equals 16 residues. Trimming shortened V by 4 bases and J by 0 bases, and 13 bases separated the two germline ends. Germline assignment: CDR1 MGHRA and CDR2 YSYEKL.

The rearrangement uses TRBV14 and TRBJ1-1, with D uncertain. The CDR3 sequence is 15 residues long. Deletions cut 5 bases from V and 5 bases from J, with 18 bases between. The germline CDR1 and CDR2 sequences are SGHDN and FVKESK. The DNA of the CDR3 is TGTGCCAGCAGCGGGCAATTTATGGGAGGGACTGAAGCTTTCTTT. This gives the protein CASSGQFMGGTEAFF.

The chain is built from TRBV5-5 and TRBJ1-2; D is unresolved. The CDR3 is 13 amino acids. Germline V CDR1 and CDR2: SGHKS, YYEKEE (reference sequence). V was pared by 0 bases and J by 8 bases, with 11 bases between. The CDR3 loop is CASSLDPLQGYTF. The CDR3 DNA reads as TGTGCCAGCAGCTTGGACCCGCTTCAAGGCTACACCTTC.

The chain has TRBV9 and TRBJ1-3, with D unresolved. The CDR3 is 12 residues long. V was shortened by 4 bases and J by 11 bases, with 13 bases between the two germline ends. Germline CDR1 and CDR2: SGDLS and YYNGEE. The CDR3 DNA sequence: TGTGCCAGCAGCTTGGGAGTGGGCCCCATATATTTT. As protein: CASSLGVGPIYF. The full variable domain, with the rest looked up from reference TRBV9 and TRBJ1-3, is DSGVTQTPKHLITATGQRVTLRCSPRSGDLSVYWYQQSLDQGLQFLIQYYNGEERAKGNILERFSAQQFPDLHSELNLSSLELGDSALYFCASSLGVGPIYFGEGSWLTVV.

Details on this clone: Other DNA sequences in this specimen translate into the identical CDR3. The chain employs TRBV5-1 and TRBJ2-5, with TRBD2 as a possible D gene (5 bases). The CDR3 runs to 14 residues. With 0 bases removed from V and 1 base from J, the gap between germline ends came to 7 bases. Germline CDR1 is SGHRS and CDR2 is YFSETQ. The CDR3 coding sequence is TGCGCCAGCAGCTTGGGAGGGATCCAAGAGACCCAGTACTTC. This sequence encodes CASSLGGIQETQYF.

This clone was seen once. This rearrangement joins TRBV18 to TRBJ2-1, with 7 bases matching TRBD2. From germline, CDR1 is KGHSH and CDR2 LQKENI. After removal of 3 bases from V and 2 bases from J, the junction contained 7 bases not matched to a gene. The CDR3 sequence is 16 residues long. The CDR3 loop reads CASSPQGGYPYNEQFF. For the CDR3, the DNA is TGTGCCAGCTCACCCCAGGGAGGGTACCCCTACAATGAGCAGTTCTTC. Based on the CDR3 plus reference TRBV18 and TRBJ2-1, the full variable domain is NAGVMQNPRHLVRRRGQEARLRCSPMKGHSHVYWYRQLPEEGLKFMVYLQKENIIDESGMPKERFSAEFPKEGPSILRIQQVVRGDSAAYFCASSPQGGYPYNEQFFGPGTRLTVL.

The chain uses TRBV19 and TRBJ1-1; D gene unclear. Germline CDR1 is LNHDA and CDR2 is SQIVND (reference sequence). Between the trimmed V and J ends, which lost 4 bases and 0 bases, there was a span of 15 bases. This CDR3 region has 16 residues. The CDR3 DNA is TGTGCCAGTAGTACGGGCGCCGCGACTATGAACACTGAAGCTTTCTTT. It codes for CASSTGAATMNTEAFF.

The genes are TRBV7-2 and TRBJ2-1; 8 bases map to TRBD2. The trim removed 3 bases at V and 6 bases at J, leaving 7 bases unmatched. The CDR3 is 15 amino acids. Germline V lookup: CDR1 SGHTA, CDR2 FQGNSA. In DNA form, the CDR3 reads TGTGCCAGCAGCTTCCCCCTAGCGGGTGTCAATGAGCAGTTCTTC. This sequence encodes CASSFPLAGVNEQFF.

The CDR3 loop is CASSTPSTGDKWNSPLHF. CDR3 nucleotides: TGTGCCAGTAGTACCCCATCTACAGGGGACAAATGGAATTCACCCCTCCACTTT. The chain couples TRBV19 to TRBJ1-6; 7 bases fit TRBD1. The CDR3 runs 18 residues. In germline, CDR1 is LNHDA, CDR2 SQIVND (reference sequence). With V trimmed by 4 bases and J by 7 bases, 16 bases remained unmatched.

This chain links TRBV5-1 with TRBJ1-5; perhaps TRBD1 as D (5 bases). V lost 4 bases, J lost 0 bases, and 11 bases lay in between. This CDR3 spans 15 amino acids. Germline CDR1 reads SGHRS; CDR2 reads YFSETQ. CDR3 protein: CASSPEGYSNQPQHF. The CDR3 DNA reads as TGCGCCAGCAGCCCGGAGGGGTATAGCAATCAGCCCCAGCATTTT.

The rearrangement uses TRBV19 and TRBJ1-2; 9 bases line up with TRBD1. The V gene end was trimmed by 5 bases and the J gene end by 3 bases; junction bases not matched to a gene: 4. Germline lookup yields CDR1 LNHDA and CDR2 SQIVND (reference sequence). The CDR3 sequence is 14 residues long. Here the CDR3 DNA reads TGTGCCAGTAGTGCCCGGGACAGGGACTATGGCTACACCTTC. Protein: CASSARDRDYGYTF.

The chain employs TRBV6-6 and TRBJ2-3, with 12 bases matching TRBD2. Germline V lookup: CDR1 MNHNY, CDR2 SVGAGI (reference sequence). V shed 5 bases and J 6 bases; nucleotides not matched to a gene: 9. This CDR3 is 16 amino acids long. The CDR3 is CASSLGLAGLGDTQYF. The CDR3 nucleotides read TGTGCCAGCAGTCTTGGACTAGCGGGGCTAGGGGATACGCAGTATTTT.

The chain carries TRBV7-6 and TRBJ1-5; D unclear. With 3 bases removed from V and 5 bases from J, the gap between germline ends came to 8 bases. CDR3 length: 13 residues. Per the germline V gene, CDR1 is SGHVS and CDR2 is FNYEAQ. The CDR3 protein is CASSFRRDQPQHF. The DNA of the CDR3 is TGTGCCAGCAGCTTTAGACGGGATCAGCCCCAGCATTTT. The variable domain in full, with the rest retrieved from reference TRBV7-6 and TRBJ1-5, is GAGVSQSPRYKVTKRGQDVALRCDPISGHVSLYWYRQALGQGPEFLTYFNYEAQQDKSGLPNDRFSAERPEGSISTLTIQRTEQRDSAMYRCASSFRRDQPQHFGDGTRLSIL.

This clone occurred once. The chain combines TRBV12-3 or TRBV12-4 with TRBJ1-1, with D possibly TRBD1 on 6 matching bases. Trimming took off 6 bases at V and 8 bases at J, with 13 bases between the two ends. The CDR3 totals 12 residues. The CDR3: CASSTGLIEAFF. The CDR3 DNA sequence: TGTGCCAGCAGCACAGGGCTTATCGAAGCTTTCTTT.

CDR3 DNA: TGTGCCAGCAGCTCGTTTAGAGATGAAGCTTTCTTT. Residues: CASSSFRDEAFF. V is TRBV5-6 and J is TRBJ1-1; D remains ambiguous. CDR1 is SGHDT and CDR2 is YYEEEE in the germline V gene. The CDR3 has 12 amino acids. Trimming shortened V by 3 bases and J by 7 bases, and 10 bases separated the two germline ends.

In this sample, this clone turned up once. CDR3 region: CASSNDRADTQYF. The CDR3 DNA is TGTGCCAGCAGCAACGACAGGGCAGATACGCAGTATTTT. J is TRBJ2-3 and V is TRBV5-4, with 7 bases aligning to TRBD1. Per the germline V gene, CDR1 is SGHNT and CDR2 is YYREEE (reference sequence). This CDR3 is built from 13 residues. The J segment lost 4 bases and the V segment lost 4 bases, leaving 3 bases of the junction unmatched.

The gene calls are TRBV5-4 and TRBJ2-5; possibly TRBD2 for D (6 bases). This CDR3 has 13 residues. CDR1 SGHNT and CDR2 YYREEE come from the germline V gene (reference sequence). The V end lost 4 bases, the J end lost 2 bases, and 9 bases lay between the germline ends. The CDR3 bases are TGTGCCAGCAGCAGGGACTTTCAAGAGACCCAGTACTTC. Translated: CASSRDFQETQYF.

The table lists this clone with a count of one. This chain joins TRBV6-1 and TRBJ1-6; the D gene is possibly TRBD1 (6 bases). V lost 3 bases, J lost 9 bases, and 18 bases lay in between. Germline assignment: CDR1 MNHNS and CDR2 SASEGT. The CDR3 contains 16 residues. The CDR3 DNA reads TGTGCCAGCAGTGAGCGGCCCCGGGGGGGCGCTTCACCCCTCCACTTT. It encodes CASSERPRGGASPLHF.

V usage is TRBV11-1 and J usage is TRBJ1-1; 10 nucleotides match TRBD1. J was trimmed by 5 bases and V by 4 bases; bases with no gene match: 7. The CDR3 covers 15 residues. Germline V gives CDR1 SGHAT, CDR2 FQDESV (reference sequence). The CDR3 nucleotides are TGTGCCAGCAGCTGGGGGACAGGGGCGGGAACTGAAGCTTTCTTT. Residues: CASSWGTGAGTEAFF. Using reference TRBV11-1 and TRBJ1-1 for the parts outside the CDR3, the full variable domain is EAEVAQSPRYKITEKSQAVAFWCDPISGHATLYWYRQILGQGPELLVQFQDESVVDDSQLPKDRFSAERLKGVDSTLKIQPAELGDSAMYLCASSWGTGAGTEAFFGQGTRLTVV.

This chain uses TRBV27 with TRBJ2-5; D may be TRBD2 (5 bases). The CDR3 has 13 residues. CDR1 is MNHEY, CDR2 SMNVEV, per germline (reference sequence). The germline V and J ends were trimmed by 7 bases and 1 base, with 10 bases remaining between them. CDR3 region: CASKDGLQETQYF. The DNA for the CDR3 is TGTGCCAGCAAGGACGGACTCCAAGAGACCCAGTACTTC.